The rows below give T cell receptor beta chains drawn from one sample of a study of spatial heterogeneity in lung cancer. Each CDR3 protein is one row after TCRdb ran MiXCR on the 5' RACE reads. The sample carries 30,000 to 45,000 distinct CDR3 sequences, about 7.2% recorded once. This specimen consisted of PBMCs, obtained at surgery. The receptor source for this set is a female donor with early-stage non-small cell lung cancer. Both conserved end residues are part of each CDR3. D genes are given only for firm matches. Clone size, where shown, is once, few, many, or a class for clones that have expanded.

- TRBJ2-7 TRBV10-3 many CAISESDLSYEQYF TGTGCCATCAGTGAGTCCGACCTCTCGTACGAGCAGTACTTC
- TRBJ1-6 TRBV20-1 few CSARIGGAPNSPLHF TGCAGTGCTAGAATCGGGGGGGCCCCCAATTCACCCCTCCACTTT
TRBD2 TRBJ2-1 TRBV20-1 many CSASLRSGSYNEQFF TGCAGTGCTAGCCTTCGTAGCGGGAGCTACAATGAGCAGTTCTTC
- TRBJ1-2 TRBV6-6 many CASSEQYYGYTF TGTGCCAGCAGCGAACAGTACTATGGCTACACCTTC
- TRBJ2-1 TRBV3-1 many CASSHLDGNEQFF TGTGCCAGCAGCCACCTAGACGGAAATGAGCAGTTCTTC
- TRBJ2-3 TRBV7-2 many CASSPGTFADTQYF TGTGCCAGCAGCCCTGGGACCTTTGCAGATACGCAGTATTTT
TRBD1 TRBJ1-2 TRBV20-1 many CSARDRDRSFDGYTF TGCAGTGCTAGGGACCGGGACAGGAGTTTTGATGGCTACACCTTC
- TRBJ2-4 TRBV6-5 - CASRTWVGDPKNIQYF TGTGCCAGCAGAACATGGGTGGGGGATCCCAAAAACATTCAGTACTTC
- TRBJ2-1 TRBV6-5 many CASGLGNEQFF TGTGCCAGCGGTCTGGGGAATGAGCAGTTCTTC
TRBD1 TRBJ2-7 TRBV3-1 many CASSGTGPLEQYF TGTGCCAGCAGCGGGACAGGCCCTCTCGAGCAGTACTTC
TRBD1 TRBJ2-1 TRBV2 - CASSADRVPYNEQFF TGTGCCAGCAGCGCAGACAGGGTACCCTACAATGAGCAGTTCTTC
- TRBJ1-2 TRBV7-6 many CASSPSWGYGYTF TGTGCCAGCAGCCCGAGCTGGGGGTATGGCTACACCTTC
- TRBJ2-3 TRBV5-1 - CASRWTSGTDTQYF TGCGCCAGCAGATGGACCTCCGGCACAGATACGCAGTATTTT
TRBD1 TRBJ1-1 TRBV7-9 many CASSLSTGDAEAFF TGTGCCAGCAGCCTGAGTACAGGGGACGCTGAAGCTTTCTTT
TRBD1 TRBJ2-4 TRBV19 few CASSSDRGSIQYF TGTGCCAGTAGTTCGGACAGGGGAAGCATTCAGTACTTC
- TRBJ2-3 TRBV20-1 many CSARKIAGVATDTQYF TGCAGTGCTAGAAAAATCGCGGGCGTAGCCACAGATACGCAGTATTTT
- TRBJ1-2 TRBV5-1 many CASSLVLQGYGYTF TGCGCCAGCAGCTTGGTCTTACAGGGCTATGGCTACACCTTC
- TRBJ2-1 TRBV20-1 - CSAAQMSNEQFF TGCAGTGCCGCTCAGATGTCCAATGAGCAGTTCTTC
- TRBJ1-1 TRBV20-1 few CSARPSAGNTEAFF TGCAGTGCTAGACCGAGCGCAGGGAACACTGAAGCTTTCTTT
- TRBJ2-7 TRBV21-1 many CASTRLAVMPPEQYF TGTGCCAGCACTCGACTAGCGGTGATGCCCCCCGAGCAGTACTTC
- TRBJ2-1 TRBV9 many CASSRQTSSYNEQFF TGTGCCAGCAGCAGGCAGACGAGCTCCTACAATGAGCAGTTCTTC
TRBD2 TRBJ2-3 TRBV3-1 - CASSQDSGLAGDGDTQYF TGTGCCAGCAGCCAAGATTCTGGACTAGCGGGAGACGGGGATACGCAGTATTTT
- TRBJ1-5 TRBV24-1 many CATSDWTANQPQHF TGTGCCACCAGTGATTGGACGGCAAATCAGCCCCAGCATTTT
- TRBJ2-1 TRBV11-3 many CASSPRGRANEQFF TGTGCCAGCAGCCCGCGGGGCAGGGCAAATGAGCAGTTCTTC
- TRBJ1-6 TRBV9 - CASSPGGGGNSPLHF TGTGCCAGCAGCCCGGGCGGGGGAGGTAATTCACCCCTCCACTTT
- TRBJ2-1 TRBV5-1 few CASSLGLNSYNEQFF TGCGCCAGCAGCTTGGGGCTAAACTCCTACAATGAGCAGTTCTTC
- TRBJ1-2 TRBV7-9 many CASSPPRDRPNYGYTF TGTGCCAGCAGCCCACCCCGGGACCGCCCTAACTATGGCTACACCTTC
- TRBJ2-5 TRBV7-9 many CASSLELETQYF TGTGCCAGCAGCTTAGAGCTGGAGACCCAGTACTTC
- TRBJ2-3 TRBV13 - CASSLALTSTDTQYF TGTGCCAGCAGCTTAGCCCTGACTAGCACAGATACGCAGTATTTT
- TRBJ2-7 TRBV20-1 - CSARGGPRTATYEQYF TGCAGTGCTAGGGGTGGTCCCAGGACGGCGACCTACGAGCAGTACTTC
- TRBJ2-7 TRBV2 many CASSPGGRGNEQYF TGTGCCAGCAGCCCGGGGGGCCGGGGGAACGAGCAGTACTTC
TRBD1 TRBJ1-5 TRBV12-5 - CASVRDRYKWPQHF TGTGCTAGTGTCCGGGACAGGTACAAATGGCCCCAGCATTTT
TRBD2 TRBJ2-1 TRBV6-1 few CASSEKAGGNEQFF TGTGCCAGCAGTGAAAAGGCCGGGGGGAATGAGCAGTTCTTC
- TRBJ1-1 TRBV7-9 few CASSLAGRDFTEAFF TGTGCCAGCAGCTTGGCCGGACGAGATTTCACTGAAGCTTTCTTT
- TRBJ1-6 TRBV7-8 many CASSSNRVMLVSPLHF TGTGCCAGCAGCTCGAACCGGGTAATGCTAGTATCACCCCTCCACTTT
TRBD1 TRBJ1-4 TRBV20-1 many CSADGQVVNEKLFF TGCAGTGCAGATGGACAGGTCGTTAATGAAAAACTGTTTTTT
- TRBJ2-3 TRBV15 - CATSRGDQPGTQYF TGTGCCACCAGCAGAGGGGACCAGCCGGGTACGCAGTATTTT
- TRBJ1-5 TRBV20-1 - CSAWELINQPQHF TGCAGTGCCTGGGAGCTAATCAATCAGCCCCAGCATTTT
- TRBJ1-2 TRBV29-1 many CSVEAGMGRNYGYTF TGCAGCGTTGAGGCTGGGATGGGCCGTAACTATGGCTACACCTTC
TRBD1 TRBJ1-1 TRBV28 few CASSGQGMNTEAFF TGTGCCAGTTCGGGACAGGGGATGAACACTGAAGCTTTCTTT
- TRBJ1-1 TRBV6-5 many CASSRRSMEDFPEAFF TGTGCCAGCAGCCGCCGAAGCATGGAAGACTTCCCTGAAGCTTTCTTT
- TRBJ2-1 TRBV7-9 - CASSLAQYSNEQFF TGTGCCAGCAGCTTAGCACAATATAGCAATGAGCAGTTCTTC
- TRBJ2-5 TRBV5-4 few CASSSDSLYQETQYF TGTGCCAGCAGCTCCGACAGCTTGTACCAAGAGACCCAGTACTTC
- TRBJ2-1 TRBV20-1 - CSARDHRGRGGEQFF TGCAGTGCTAGAGACCACCGGGGCCGTGGTGGGGAGCAGTTCTTC
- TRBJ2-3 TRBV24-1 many CATSDPHSSTDTQYF TGTGCCACCAGTGATCCCCACAGTAGCACAGATACGCAGTATTTT
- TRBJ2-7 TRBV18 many CASSPGEGSYEQYF TGTGCCAGCTCACCTGGCGAGGGGTCCTACGAGCAGTACTTC
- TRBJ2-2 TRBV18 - CASSPNRLGIYTGELFF TGTGCCAGCTCACCGAACCGACTAGGAATTTACACCGGGGAGCTGTTTTTT
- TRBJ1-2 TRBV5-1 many CASSLSTASRPLWGYTF TGCGCCAGCAGCTTAAGCACCGCCTCCAGGCCCCTATGGGGGTACACCTTC
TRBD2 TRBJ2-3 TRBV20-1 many CSARGLAGGPETQYF TGCAGTGCTAGAGGGTTAGCGGGGGGGCCCGAGACGCAGTATTTT
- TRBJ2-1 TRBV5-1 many CASSVYRDNEQFF TGCGCCAGCAGCGTATACAGAGACAATGAGCAGTTCTTC
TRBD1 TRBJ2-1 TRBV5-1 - CASSLRTGDNEQFF TGCGCCAGCAGTCTCAGGACAGGGGATAATGAGCAGTTCTTC
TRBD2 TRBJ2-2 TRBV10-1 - CASSGTKDTGELFF TGCGCCAGCAGCGGGACTAAGGACACCGGGGAGCTGTTTTTT
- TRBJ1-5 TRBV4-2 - CASSQDLGAYSNQPQHF TGTGCCAGCAGCCAAGATCTAGGGGCATATAGCAATCAGCCCCAGCATTTT
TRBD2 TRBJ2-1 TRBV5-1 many CASSLNPSGSYNEQFF TGCGCCAGCAGCTTGAACCCTAGCGGCTCCTACAATGAGCAGTTCTTC
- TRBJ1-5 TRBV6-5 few CASRRDFNQPQHF TGTGCCAGCAGGAGGGATTTCAATCAGCCCCAGCATTTT